The clone carrying this T cell receptor (beta chain) is judged medium-sized. The antigen is undetermined. This sample was taken from a study of cytomegalovirus exposure and HLA in healthy donors. Study conclusions and caveats: Analyzed later, most CMV-associated TCR beta chains appeared HLA-restricted.

Healthy donors of bone marrow made up the group. V was trimmed by 5 bases and J by 5 bases, leaving 18 bases between them. The CDR3 has 15 residues. CDR1 is MNHEY, CDR2 SVGAGI, per germline. The PCR had 60 Vbeta and 13 Jbeta primers. Generated by immunoSEQ multiplex PCR, the TCRdb table keeps only in-frame clones and is missing some. The table records about 130,000 clones, less than 80% of them present only once. The chain has TRBV6-5 and TRBJ1-1; D uncertain. This sequence was found in a man aged 45-65 years in good health and CMV-seropositive. Sequences were obtained from PBMCs. The CDR3 region is CASSLRPGLETEAFF. Written as DNA, the CDR3 is TGTGCCAGCAGTCTACGGCCGGGTTTAGAGACTGAAGCTTTCTTT.